Listed below are T cell receptor beta chains from one sample, sequenced in a study of cytomegalovirus exposure and HLA in healthy donors. The data were produced by immunoSEQ multiplex PCR, yet TCRdb's version contains in-frame clones alone and is incomplete. The table has under 100,000 clones, over 75% seen once; the top ten hold 3.3%. Material: PBMCs. These receptors originate from a man between 50 and 59 years old in good health and CMV-seronegative. Each CDR3 is given with its conserved first and last residue. D genes are given only for firm matches. Rows may omit the clone size; those that give it use once, few, many or a size class.

J: TRBJ2-1; V: TRBV15; size: -; D: -; CDR3: CATSRGGGTEYNEQFF; DNA: TGTGCCACCAGCAGGGGTGGGGGGACGGAATACAATGAGCAGTTCTTC
J: TRBJ2-7; V: TRBV6-5; size: -; D: -; CDR3: CASSYPGTYEQYF; DNA: TGTGCCAGCAGTTACCCGGGGACCTACGAGCAGTACTTC
J: TRBJ2-3; V: TRBV6-5; size: -; D: TRBD2; CDR3: CASSVSGGASNTQYF; DNA: TGTGCCAGCAGTGTTAGCGGGGGGGCCTCGAATACGCAGTATTTT
J: TRBJ1-6; V: TRBV2; size: -; D: -; CDR3: CASRPTDSPLHF; DNA: TGTGCCAGCAGGCCAACGGATTCACCCCTCCACTTT
J: TRBJ2-1; V: TRBV9; size: -; D: TRBD1; CDR3: CASSPLDRGRFDEQFF; DNA: TGTGCCAGCAGCCCTCTCGACAGGGGGAGGTTCGATGAGCAGTTCTTC
J: TRBJ2-7; V: TRBV2; size: once; D: TRBD2; CDR3: CASSEGGGWAWGYEQYF; DNA: TGTGCCAGCAGTGAAGGCGGGGGGTGGGCCTGGGGCTACGAGCAGTACTTC
J: TRBJ2-7; V: TRBV7-9; size: few; D: TRBD2; CDR3: CASSLVSGGHYEQYF; DNA: TGTGCCAGCAGCCTCGTTAGCGGGGGGCACTACGAGCAGTACTTC
J: TRBJ2-5; V: TRBV30; size: once; D: -; CDR3: CAWEGGKGQRKTQYF; DNA: TGTGCCTGGGAAGGAGGGAAGGGCCAACGGAAAACCCAGTACTTC
J: TRBJ2-7; V: TRBV6-5; size: -; D: TRBD1; CDR3: CASRPDRAQFLDF; DNA: TGTGCCAGCAGACCGGACAGGGCCCAGTTCTTGGACTTC
J: TRBJ2-7; V: TRBV5-1; size: -; D: -; CDR3: CASSLGDFLGEQYF; DNA: TGCGCCAGCAGCTTAGGGGACTTTCTTGGCGAGCAGTACTTC
J: TRBJ1-1; V: TRBV6-1; size: once; D: TRBD1; CDR3: CASSPTGGDFF; DNA: TGTGCCAGCAGTCCGACAGGGGGTGATTTCTTT
J: TRBJ2-5; V: TRBV29-1; size: -; D: TRBD2; CDR3: CSAGLAGSGETQYF; DNA: TGCAGCGCCGGACTAGCGGGGTCGGGGGAGACCCAGTACTTC
J: TRBJ2-7; V: TRBV4-1; size: once; D: -; CDR3: CASSQDLGASSYYEQYF; DNA: TGCGCCAGCAGCCAAGATTTGGGGGCGTCATCCTATTACGAGCAGTACTTC
J: TRBJ2-2; V: TRBV7-2; size: -; D: TRBD2; CDR3: CASSRRASGGPNTGELFF; DNA: TGTGCCAGCAGCAGAAGGGCTAGCGGGGGGCCGAACACCGGGGAGCTGTTTTTT
J: TRBJ1-1; V: TRBV14; size: -; D: -; CDR3: CASSQDHGGRGNTEAFF; DNA: TGTGCCAGCAGCCAAGATCACGGGGGGCGAGGCAACACTGAAGCTTTCTTT
J: TRBJ2-4; V: TRBV5-4; size: -; D: -; CDR3: CASSLGGGGKNIQYF; DNA: TGTGCCAGCAGCTTGGGGGGAGGGGGCAAAAACATTCAGTACTTC
J: TRBJ2-2; V: TRBV7-9; size: -; D: -; CDR3: CASITQGVTGELFF; DNA: TGTGCCAGCATCACCCAAGGGGTCACCGGGGAGCTGTTTTTT
J: TRBJ2-7; V: TRBV18; size: -; D: -; CDR3: CASSTGQGRSNF; DNA: TGTGCCAGCTCAACCGGGCAGGGTCGATCAAACTTC
J: TRBJ1-2; V: TRBV29-1; size: -; D: TRBD1; CDR3: CSVTGGIGYGYTF; DNA: TGCAGCGTTACAGGGGGCATAGGCTATGGCTACACCTTC
J: TRBJ2-1; V: TRBV4-3; size: -; D: -; CDR3: CASSQDLQVLQFF; DNA: TGCGCCAGCAGCCAAGATCTTCAGGTCTTGCAGTTCTTC
J: TRBJ2-2; V: TRBV6-5; size: -; D: -; CDR3: CASSYSRLNTGELFF; DNA: TGTGCCAGCAGTTACTCGAGACTGAACACCGGGGAGCTGTTTTTT
J: TRBJ1-4; V: TRBV12-5; size: -; D: TRBD1; CDR3: CASGLSLSTGQNEKLFF; DNA: TGTGCTAGTGGTTTGTCACTCTCCACGGGACAGAATGAAAAACTGTTTTTT
J: TRBJ1-1; V: TRBV6-5; size: -; D: TRBD1; CDR3: CASSLGQELTEAFF; DNA: TGTGCCAGCAGTCTAGGACAGGAACTCACTGAAGCTTTCTTT
J: TRBJ2-1; V: TRBV10-3; size: -; D: -; CDR3: CAISEQGGNEQFF; DNA: TGTGCCATCAGTGAGCAGGGAGGCAATGAGCAGTTCTTC
J: TRBJ2-3; V: TRBV7-7; size: -; D: -; CDR3: CASSANYGDTQYF; DNA: TGTGCTAGCAGCGCAAATTACGGAGATACGCAGTATTTT
J: TRBJ2-5; V: TRBV2; size: few; D: TRBD2; CDR3: CASSGLAGVETQYF; DNA: TGTGCCAGCTCAGGACTAGCGGGGGTAGAGACCCAGTACTTC
J: TRBJ1-5; V: TRBV18; size: -; D: -; CDR3: CASSTGHRNQPQHF; DNA: TGTGCCAGCTCAACGGGACATCGCAATCAGCCCCAGCATTTT
J: TRBJ2-7; V: TRBV6-1; size: -; D: TRBD2; CDR3: CASSVSLAGYEQYF; DNA: TGTGCCAGCAGTGTCTCACTAGCGGGGTACGAGCAGTACTTC
J: TRBJ2-4; V: TRBV28; size: -; D: -; CDR3: CASRLKRDGNIQYF; DNA: TGTGCCAGCAGGCTCAAGCGAGATGGAAACATTCAGTACTTC
J: TRBJ1-3; V: TRBV5-1; size: -; D: -; CDR3: CASSLELSASGNTIYF; DNA: TGCGCCAGCAGCTTGGAGCTGAGTGCCTCTGGAAACACCATATATTTT
J: TRBJ2-7; V: TRBV6-1; size: -; D: TRBD2; CDR3: CASSEMTSSGEQYF; DNA: TGTGCCAGCAGTGAGATGACTAGCTCCGGCGAGCAGTACTTC